These T cell receptor beta chains were read from a single sample in a study of neoadjuvant anti-PD-1 for oral cavity cancer. Libraries were prepared by immunoSEQ multiplex PCR; TCRdb keeps only in-frame clonotypes and omits some of them. The table includes about 81,000 clones, approximately 80% detected once. Sequences were derived from PBMCs, sampled before nivolumab (anti-PD-1) treatment. These receptor sequences come from a person aged 40 to 85 with oral cavity squamous cell carcinoma. The CDR3 runs from the conserved cysteine through the conserved F or W. The D gene is left open where the match is weak. Clone size is given for some rows only: seen once, a few or many times, or a class if the clone is expanded.

>TRBJ2-7|TRBV5-6|NA|TRBD1
TGTGCCAGCAGTGCAGGGGGCGGTCGCTACGAGCAGTACTTC
CASSAGGGRYEQYF
>TRBJ1-1|TRBV11-2|NA|NA
TGTGCCAGCAGTTCGGGACGTCGAGGATCGGGGATGAACACTGAAGCTTTCTTT
CASSSGRRGSGMNTEAFF
>TRBJ2-1|TRBV2|NA|TRBD2
TGTGCCAGCAAGTTGCAGGGAGGGGAGGGAAATGAGCAGTTCTTC
CASKLQGGEGNEQFF
>TRBJ2-3|TRBV29-1|NA|TRBD2
TGCAGCGTTGTGGTAGCGGGAGGGACAGATACGCAGTATTTT
CSVVVAGGTDTQYF
>TRBJ2-3|TRBV10-3|few|TRBD2
TGTGCCATCAGTTTAGCGGGAGTGACAGATACGCAGTATTTT
CAISLAGVTDTQYF
>TRBJ2-7|TRBV11-2|once|TRBD2
TGTGCCAGCAGCTTTTCACTAGCGGGGGGCTCCTACGAGCAGTACTTC
CASSFSLAGGSYEQYF
>TRBJ2-7|TRBV10-3|NA|TRBD2
TGTGCCATCAGTGGGGGACTAGCTGACGAGCAGTACTTC
CAISGGLADEQYF
>TRBJ2-5|TRBV5-6|NA|NA
TGTGCCAGCAGCTTGATCGACTATCAAGAGACCCAGTACTTC
CASSLIDYQETQYF
>TRBJ2-7|TRBV9|NA|TRBD1
TGTGCCAGCAGCGTAGGGGGACAGGGACTCTACGAGCAGTACTTC
CASSVGGQGLYEQYF
>TRBJ2-1|TRBV9|many|NA
TGTGCCAGCAGCGTAGGACTCGCGACCTACAATGAGCAGTTCTTC
CASSVGLATYNEQFF
>TRBJ2-3|TRBV4-1|NA|NA
TGCGCCAGCAGCCAAGAGAGCAGGGTCCGCACAGATACGCAGTATTTT
CASSQESRVRTDTQYF
>TRBJ2-5|TRBV4-1|NA|NA
TGCGCCAGCAGCCAAGATCGGGGGCGTCGGCCTCAAGAGACCCAGTACTTC
CASSQDRGRRPQETQYF
>TRBJ1-1|TRBV6-1|NA|TRBD1
TGTGCCAGCAGCTGGGAGGGACAGCCAAACACTGAAGCTTTCTTT
CASSWEGQPNTEAFF
>TRBJ2-7|TRBV28|NA|TRBD2
TGTGCCAGCAGTTCTCCTTCTAGCGGGAGATACGAGCAGTACTTC
CASSSPSSGRYEQYF
>TRBJ2-7|TRBV6-1|NA|NA
TGTGCCAGCAGTGGCCAAAGACAGACTCAGGCCCTCGAGCAGTACTTC
CASSGQRQTQALEQYF
>TRBJ2-2|TRBV28|NA|NA
TGTGCCAGCAGCCCTTCCTCTCGGGGTGCCGGGGAGCTGTTTTTT
CASSPSSRGAGELFF
>TRBJ1-5|TRBV11-2|NA|TRBD1
TGTGCCAGCAGCCGGACAGGCTACAATCAGCCCCAGCATTTT
CASSRTGYNQPQHF
>TRBJ2-2|TRBV11-2|NA|NA
TGTGCCAGCAGCTTAGGGCATAACACCGGGGAGCTGTTTTTT
CASSLGHNTGELFF
>TRBJ2-2|TRBV6-5|NA|NA
TGTGCCAGCAGTTACGGGAGCGCCCCTGGGGCCGGGGAGCTGTTTTTT
CASSYGSAPGAGELFF
>TRBJ1-5|TRBV19|NA|NA
TGTGCCAGTACCCCCGGGGTCGAGGGCTTTCAGCCCCAGCATTTT
CASTPGVEGFQPQHF
>TRBJ2-3|TRBV28|NA|NA
TGTGCCAGCAGTCGGACCGACACAGATACGCAGTATTTT
CASSRTDTDTQYF
>TRBJ1-5|TRBV6-1|NA|TRBD1
TGTGCCAGCGGGATCTCGCGACAGGGACGACAGCCCCAGCATTTT
CASGISRQGRQPQHF
>TRBJ1-2|TRBV6-5|NA|NA
TGTGCCAGCAGTTTCGACGGACAGTGGGGATTGGGCTACACCTTC
CASSFDGQWGLGYTF
>TRBJ2-7|TRBV11-2|NA|TRBD2
TGTGCCAGCAGCCTTTCTAGCGGGAGTGATTACGAGCAGTACTTC
CASSLSSGSDYEQYF
>TRBJ2-1|TRBV28|NA|TRBD2
TGTGCCAGCGGACTAGCGGGAGTGGGCGGATACAATGAGCAGTTCTTC
CASGLAGVGGYNEQFF
>TRBJ2-5|TRBV27|NA|NA
TGTGCCAGCAGTCCCTCTCAGGGATGGGAGACCCAGTACTTC
CASSPSQGWETQYF
>TRBJ1-1|TRBV5-6|few|NA
TGTGCCAGCAGCTACCCGACAGGAATTAACACTGAAGCTTTCTTT
CASSYPTGINTEAFF
>TRBJ2-6|TRBV28|few|NA
TGTGCCAGCTCTCCCGGGGCGGCTGGGGCCAACGTCCTGACTTTC
CASSPGAAGANVLTF
>TRBJ2-3|TRBV2|NA|NA
TGTGCCAGCAGTGAACTCCTAGCGACAACCACAGATACGCAGTATTTT
CASSELLATTTDTQYF
>TRBJ2-7|TRBV27|NA|NA
TGTGCCAGCAGACCTACCGGGACTGCGCCTAGCGAGCAGTACTTC
CASRPTGTAPSEQYF
>TRBJ2-5|TRBV9|NA|NA
TGTGCCAGCAGCATGCCTCAAGAGACCCAGTACTTC
CASSMPQETQYF
>TRBJ1-1|TRBV10-3|NA|TRBD1
TGTGCCATCAGTCCAGGGGGGGGTTCGAGCACTGAAGCTTTCTTT
CAISPGGGSSTEAFF
>TRBJ1-2|TRBV7-2|few|NA
TGTGCCAGCAGCTCGAGAAGGGACATTGAAGATGGCTACACCTTC
CASSSRRDIEDGYTF
>TRBJ2-5|TRBV6-6|few|TRBD2
TGTGCCAGCAGTCTCGGGAGGGCCGTCCTTGCAGAGACCCAGTACTTC
CASSLGRAVLAETQYF
>TRBJ1-1|TRBV10-3|NA|NA
TGTGCCATCAAAGACCAGCTGAACACTGAAGCTTTCTTT
CAIKDQLNTEAFF
>TRBJ2-1|TRBV9|few|NA
TGTGCCTCACAAAGCCCGGTCGGCGGGGGCGATGAGCAGTTCTTC
CASQSPVGGGDEQFF
>TRBJ2-7|TRBV10-3|NA|TRBD1
TGTGCCATCAGTGAGTCCCCGGGACAGACCTACGAGCAGTACTTC
CAISESPGQTYEQYF
>TRBJ2-2|TRBV19|NA|NA
TGTGCCAGTAGTACCCACCTAGAGAACACCGGGGAGCTGTTTTTT
CASSTHLENTGELFF
>TRBJ1-3|TRBV2|NA|TRBD1
TGTGCCAGCAGAGACAGGGGGCCAAACTCTGGAAACACCATATATTTT
CASRDRGPNSGNTIYF
>TRBJ2-7|TRBV11-2|NA|NA
TGTGCCAGCAGCCCCCGGGACGGACCCTACGAGCAGTACTTC
CASSPRDGPYEQYF
>TRBJ1-1|TRBV7-9|NA|NA
TGTGCCAGCAGCTTAGGACAGGCGGGCACTGAAGCTTTCTTT
CASSLGQAGTEAFF
>TRBJ2-7|TRBV28|NA|NA
TGTGCCAGCAGTTTATCCAGGTTCGAGCAGTACTTC
CASSLSRFEQYF
>TRBJ2-1|TRBV10-2|NA|NA
TGCGCCAGCAGTGGTTCCGGACAGACCGCCCTCGGGTACAATGAGCAGTTCTTC
CASSGSGQTALGYNEQFF
>TRBJ2-7|TRBV6-1|NA|NA
TGTGCCAGCAGTGAAAGCACGGTGAGATCCTACGAGCAGTACTTC
CASSESTVRSYEQYF
>TRBJ2-3|TRBV5-1|NA|NA
TGCGCCAGCAGCTTAGAGGGGAAGAGGGGTATAGATACGCAGTATTTT
CASSLEGKRGIDTQYF
>TRBJ2-7|TRBV19|NA|TRBD1
TGTGCCAGTAGCCCTGACAGGGGGCTATACGAGCAGTACTTC
CASSPDRGLYEQYF
>TRBJ2-1|TRBV5-1|once|NA
TGCGCCAGCAGCTTGGATGGGAACCGGGCTGGGAATGAGCAGTTCTTC
CASSLDGNRAGNEQFF
>TRBJ1-5|TRBV19|NA|NA
TGTGCCAGTAGTATAAGGAGTCGTGGGCAGGGTTGGCAGCCCCAGCATTTT
CASSIRSRGQGWQPQHF
>TRBJ2-5|TRBV20-1|NA|NA
TGCAGTGCTAGGTTAGAGACCCAGTACTTC
CSARLETQYF
>TRBJ2-7|TRBV6-5|NA|TRBD2
TGTGCCAGCAGCCACTGGGCGGGAGAACCCCACGAGCAGTACTTC
CASSHWAGEPHEQYF
>TRBJ2-2|TRBV10-3|once|NA
TGTGCCATCGGACCATCCGGGGAGCTGTTTTTT
CAIGPSGELFF
>TRBJ2-7|TRBV4-1|NA|NA
TGCGCCAGCAGCCAAGGGCCGGTAACCTCCTACGAGCAGTACTTC
CASSQGPVTSYEQYF
>TRBJ2-1|TRBV5-6|NA|TRBD1
TGTGCCAGCAGCTCCGAGGGGGCGCTTTGGGGTGAGCAGTTCTTC
CASSSEGALWGEQFF
>TRBJ2-7|TRBV7-9|NA|NA
TGTGCCAGCAGCTTGGAAGGCTTTACCTACGAGCAGTACTTC
CASSLEGFTYEQYF